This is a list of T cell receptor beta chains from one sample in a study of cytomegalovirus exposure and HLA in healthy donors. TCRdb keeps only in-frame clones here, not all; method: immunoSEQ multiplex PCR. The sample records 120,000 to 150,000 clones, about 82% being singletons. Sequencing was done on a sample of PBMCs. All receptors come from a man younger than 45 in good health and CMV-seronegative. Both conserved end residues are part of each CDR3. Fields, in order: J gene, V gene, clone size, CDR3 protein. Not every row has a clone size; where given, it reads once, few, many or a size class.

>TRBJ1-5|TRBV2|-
CASSSEHPNGNQPQHF
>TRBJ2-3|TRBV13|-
CASSPRGTSGYPDTQYF
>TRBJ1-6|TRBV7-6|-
CASSLAPRDRAGSPLHF
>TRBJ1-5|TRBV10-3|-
CAISGGTGPNNQPQHF
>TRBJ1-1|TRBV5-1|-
CASSLDGRGITEAFF
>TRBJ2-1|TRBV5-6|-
CASSPRGGLAGNEQFF
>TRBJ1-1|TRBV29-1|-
CSVEEVQGSDTEAFF
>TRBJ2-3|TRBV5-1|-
CASSLGQGEDTQYF
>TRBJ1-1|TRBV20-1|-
CSAEPTGLAFF
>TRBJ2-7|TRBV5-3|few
CARSPGTGGYEQYF
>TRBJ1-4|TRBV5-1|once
CASSGGAGISSNEKLFF
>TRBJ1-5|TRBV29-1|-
CSAPPDILLSNQPQHF
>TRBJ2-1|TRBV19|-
CASSISGSGNEQFF
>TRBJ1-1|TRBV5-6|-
CASSLVGVQRNTEAFF
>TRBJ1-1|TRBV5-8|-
CASSATGEVAEAFF
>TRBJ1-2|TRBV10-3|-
CAISDVLRTGDYGYTF
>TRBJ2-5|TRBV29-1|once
CSVGGLPMETQYF
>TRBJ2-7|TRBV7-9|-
CASSPRGGPYYEQYF
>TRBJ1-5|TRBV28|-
CASSSHRDRGRVFSNQPQHF
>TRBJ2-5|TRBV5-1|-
CASSLAEAGGTKTQYF
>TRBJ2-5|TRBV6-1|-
CASSEGQRSLAKETQYF
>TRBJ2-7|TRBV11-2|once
CASSPRPSSQRNEQYF
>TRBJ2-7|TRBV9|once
CASSVGGSPYEQYF
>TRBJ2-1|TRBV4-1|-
CASSQDPGAGSSYNEQFF
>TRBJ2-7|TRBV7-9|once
CASSLRLAGYYEQYF
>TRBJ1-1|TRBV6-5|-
CASSSQGGQGFFVFF
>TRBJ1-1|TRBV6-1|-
CAILRAPGGTEAFF
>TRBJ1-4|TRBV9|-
CASSATGASNEKLFF
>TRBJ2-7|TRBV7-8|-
CASSHNRESYEQYF
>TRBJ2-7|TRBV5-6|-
CASSLGWSGSYEQYF
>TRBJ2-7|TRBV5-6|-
CASSPQKRIDYEQYF
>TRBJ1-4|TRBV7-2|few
CASSLIPGYNEKLFF
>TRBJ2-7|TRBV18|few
CASSPAGVYEQYF
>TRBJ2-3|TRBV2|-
CASSEGSFTDTQYF
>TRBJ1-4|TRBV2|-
CASSERQGFWEKLFF
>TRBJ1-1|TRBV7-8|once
CASSLLADRGWTEAFF
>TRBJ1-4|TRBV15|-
CATSRRTSTNEKLFF
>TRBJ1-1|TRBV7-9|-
CASSSLRGRDTEAFF
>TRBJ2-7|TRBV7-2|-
CASSPPGTRSSYEQYF
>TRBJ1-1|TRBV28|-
CASSFDPAGFWGTEAFF
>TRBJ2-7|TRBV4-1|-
CASSQDRDYEQYF
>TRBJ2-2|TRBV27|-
CASSPGYSYTGELFF
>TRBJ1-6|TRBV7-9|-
CASSRGRAGGNSPLHF